This entry lists 17 T cell receptor beta chains sequenced from one sample in a study of blood T cell repertoires in COVID-19. Profiling relied on immunoSEQ multiplex PCR, and the TCRdb table lists in-frame clones only, not all of them. In the table there are around 150,000 clones, 85% of which are singletons. Specimen: peripheral blood. These receptors originate from a human donor with acute or convalescent COVID-19. The donor label of this sample is uncertain.

The V gene is TRBV7-8, the J gene TRBJ1-6; no clear D gene. The CDR3 runs 16 residues. The V end was cut by 3 bases, the J end by 4 bases, with 13 bases between. From germline, CDR1 is SGHVS and CDR2 FQNEAQ. Here the CDR3 DNA reads TGTGCCAGCAGCTTTGTTGCGGGTTCTTATAATTCACCCCTCCACTTT. Protein sequence: CASSFVAGSYNSPLHF.

The genes are TRBV5-1 and TRBJ2-1; 10 positions agree with TRBD1. This CDR3 has 15 amino acids. The V gene end was trimmed by 3 bases and the J gene end by 5 bases; junction bases not matched to a gene: 5. Germline CDR1 SGHRS, CDR2 YFSETQ. The CDR3 loop reads CASSSTGGQNNEQFF. As DNA, the CDR3 is TGCGCCAGCAGCTCGACAGGGGGCCAAAACAATGAGCAGTTCTTC. Combining the CDR3 with reference TRBV5-1 and TRBJ2-1 gives the whole variable domain KAGVTQTPRYLIKTRGQQVTLSCSPISGHRSVSWYQQTPGQGLQFLFEYFSETQRNKGNFPGRFSGRQFSNSRSEMNVSTLELGDSALYLCASSSTGGQNNEQFFGPGTRLTVL.

This clone was detected only once. V and J are TRBV5-1 and TRBJ1-1; no clear D gene. Between the trimmed V and J ends, which lost 5 bases and 1 base, there was a span of 9 bases. Germline CDR1 is SGHRS and CDR2 is YFSETQ. This CDR3 comprises 13 residues. The CDR3 here is CASSTTWNTEAFF. In DNA form, the CDR3 reads TGCGCCAGCAGTACTACGTGGAACACTGAAGCTTTCTTT. Combining the CDR3 with reference TRBV5-1 and TRBJ1-1 gives the whole variable domain KAGVTQTPRYLIKTRGQQVTLSCSPISGHRSVSWYQQTPGQGLQFLFEYFSETQRNKGNFPGRFSGRQFSNSRSEMNVSTLELGDSALYLCASSTTWNTEAFFGQGTRLTVV.

In this sample, this clone turned up a few times. This sequence joins TRBV5-1 and TRBJ1-2; no clear D gene. Trimming cost V 0 bases and J 0 bases, with 18 bases left between them. Germline lookup yields CDR1 SGHRS and CDR2 YFSETQ. The CDR3 is made up of 18 amino acids. The CDR3: CASSLVRSSTATNYGYTF. The CDR3 DNA reads as TGCGCCAGCAGCTTGGTGAGGTCTTCCACGGCTACTAACTATGGCTACACCTTC.

V is TRBV7-2 and J is TRBJ2-7; unclear D gene. The CDR3 totals 11 residues. Trimming left V 4 bases short and J 6 bases short, with 7 bases between. CDR1 and CDR2 (germline): SGHTA, FQGNSA. The DNA for the CDR3 is TGTGCCAGCAGCTCCGGAGTCGAGCAGTACTTC. It yields the protein CASSSGVEQYF.

Details on this clone: The junction departs from the called germline gene at one end, perhaps through a read error. The genes are TRBV2 and TRBJ2-2; 9 positions match TRBD1. The CDR3 is made up of 15 amino acids. Germline V gives CDR1 SNHLY, CDR2 FYNNEI. The CDR3 protein is CASSEVGTGLGELFF. For the CDR3, the DNA is TGTGCCAGCAGCGAAGTGGGGACAGGGCTCGGGGAGCTGTTTTTT.

V usage is TRBV6-2 or TRBV6-3 and J usage is TRBJ1-5; 8 bases fit TRBD1. Trimming at V came to 4 bases and at J to 8 bases, leaving 7 bases not matched to a gene. CDR1 and CDR2 from the germline V gene are MNHEY and SVGEGT. The CDR3 spans 14 residues. CDR3 amino acids: CASSFPGGGEPQHF. Here the CDR3 DNA reads TGTGCCAGCAGTTTTCCAGGGGGCGGGGAGCCCCAGCATTTT.

The rearrangement joins TRBV29-1 to TRBJ1-2; perhaps TRBD1 as D (6 bases). This CDR3 contains 15 residues. Germline V gene lookup returns CDR1 SQVTM and CDR2 ANQGSEA. Trimming took 7 bases from V and 0 from J, leaving 18 bases between them. DNA for the CDR3: TGCAGCGCCACTCAAGGACAGCCTACTAACTATGGCTACACCTTC. Amino acid sequence: CSATQGQPTNYGYTF.

The chain joins TRBV30 to TRBJ1-2; TRBD1 is a possible D gene (5 bases). V lost 3 bases, J lost 6 bases, and 8 bases lay in between. Germline lookup yields CDR1 GTSNPN and CDR2 SVGIG (reference sequence). The CDR3 has 11 amino acids. The CDR3 DNA sequence: TGTGCCTGGAGCAGGGTTGATGGCTACACCTTC. Translation gives CAWSRVDGYTF.

The chain employs TRBV19 and TRBJ1-3; unclear D gene. This CDR3 has 13 residues. Germline V gene data show CDR1 as LNHDA and CDR2 as SQIVND (reference sequence). V lost 6 bases and J lost 3, with 9 bases in between. This CDR3 reads CASRRAGGNTIYF. For the CDR3, the DNA is TGTGCCAGTAGAAGAGCCGGTGGAAACACCATATATTTT.

The chain uses TRBV30 and TRBJ1-5; D is ambiguous. V was trimmed by 0 bases and J by 7 bases, leaving 10 bases between them. The CDR3 is 13 amino acids. Germline CDR1 is GTSNPN and CDR2 is SVGIG (reference sequence). The CDR3 nucleotides read TGTGCCTGGAGTGTACAGACGGGGCAGCCCCAGCATTTT. It specifies CAWSVQTGQPQHF.

Only one count was recorded for this clone. The chain is built from TRBV7-3 and TRBJ2-1; D might be TRBD2 (7 bases). Germline V gene sequence: CDR1 SGHTA, CDR2 FQGTGA. This CDR3 is built from 16 residues. With 5 bases removed from V and 0 bases from J, the gap between germline ends came to 14 bases. CDR3 sequence reads: CASSPLGGASYNEQFF. The CDR3, as DNA: TGTGCCAGCAGCCCCCTAGGGGGGGCCTCCTACAATGAGCAGTTCTTC.

In this sample, this clone turned up a few times. The chain carries TRBV7-8 and TRBJ2-6; 11 bases match TRBD1. The J segment lost 2 bases and the V segment lost 2 bases, leaving 8 bases of the junction unmatched. The CDR3 sequence is 19 residues long. Germline loops: CDR1 SGHVS, CDR2 FQNEAQ. Here the CDR3 DNA reads TGTGCCAGCAGCTTAAGGGCGGGACAGGGGGAGGCTGGGGCCAACGTCCTGACTTTC. It codes for CASSLRAGQGEAGANVLTF.

V is TRBV11-3 and J is TRBJ1-4; D is ambiguous. The ends were cut back, 1 base at V and 3 bases at J, with 6 bases in the middle. This CDR3 comprises 14 residues. Germline loops: CDR1 SGHNT, CDR2 YENEEA. CDR3 bases: TGTGCCAGCAGCTTAGGCGCGGCTAATGAAAAACTGTTTTTT. This translates into CASSLGAANEKLFF.

The chain is built from TRBV24-1 and TRBJ2-5; 8 bases are a match to TRBD1. Looked up from germline, CDR1 is KGHDR and CDR2 is SFDVKD. The trim removed 3 bases at V and 5 bases at J, leaving 10 bases unmatched. The CDR3 runs 16 residues. The CDR3 DNA is TGTGCCACCAGTGATCCCCGGACAGGGTCTCGGGAGACCCAGTACTTC. This encodes CATSDPRTGSRETQYF.

This chain links TRBV5-4 with TRBJ2-3; 10 bases agree with TRBD1. Trimming cost V 2 bases and J 4 bases; bases outside gene matches: 4. Per the germline V gene, CDR1 is SGHNT and CDR2 is YYREEE (reference sequence). CDR3 length: 15 amino acids. CDR3 loop: CASSFRQGAADTQYF. The CDR3 nucleotides are TGTGCCAGCAGCTTTCGACAGGGGGCGGCAGATACGCAGTATTTT.

The chain recombines TRBV6-1 with TRBJ1-2, with D possibly matching TRBD1 (6 bases). The CDR3 is made up of 14 amino acids. Germline CDR1 reads MNHNS; CDR2 reads SASEGT. V lost 1 base, J lost 5 bases, and 11 bases lay in between. The CDR3 reads CASSEGYREYGYTF. The CDR3 DNA reads as TGTGCCAGCAGTGAAGGGTACAGGGAGTATGGCTACACCTTC.